The clone carrying this T cell receptor (beta chain) was counted ten times or more. As yet, its antigen is unknown. These data belong to a study of T cells after yellow fever vaccination. Study conclusions and caveats: A large majority of primary-vaccination clones showed up again after the booster (about 97% CD4, about 90% CD8).

With 0 bases clipped from V and 3 bases from J, the junction kept 2 bases outside the gene matches. The germline gives CDR1 SGHTA, CDR2 FQGTGA. The CDR3 spans 17 residues. Making TCR cDNA involved 5'RACE template switching, which added UMIs and a universal primer site. Each CDR3 protein gets one entry after TCRdb re-called the 5' RACE reads with MiXCR. The table records about 150,000 distinct CDR3 sequences, approximately 6.6% of them present only once. The source material was CD4+ T cells sorted from PBMCs, sampled 10 days after the yellow fever booster vaccination. The clonotype comes from a man aged 25 to 45 who received the YFV17D yellow fever vaccine. This chain connects TRBV7-3 to TRBJ2-3, with 14 nucleotides matching TRBD2. CDR3: CASSLTGTSGRTDTQYF. For the CDR3, the DNA is TGTGCCAGCAGCTTAACAGGGACTAGCGGGAGAACAGATACGCAGTATTTT.